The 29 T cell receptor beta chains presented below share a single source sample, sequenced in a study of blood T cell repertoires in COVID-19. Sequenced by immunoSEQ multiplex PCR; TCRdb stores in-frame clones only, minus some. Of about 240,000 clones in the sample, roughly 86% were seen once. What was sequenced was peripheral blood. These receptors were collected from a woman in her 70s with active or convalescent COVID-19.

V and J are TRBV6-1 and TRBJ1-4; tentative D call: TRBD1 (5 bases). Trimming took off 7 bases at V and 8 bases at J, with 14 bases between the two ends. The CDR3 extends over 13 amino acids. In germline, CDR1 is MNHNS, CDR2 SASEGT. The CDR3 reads CASKSTVGEKLFF. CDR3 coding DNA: TGTGCCAGCAAGTCGACAGTAGGCGAAAAACTGTTTTTT.

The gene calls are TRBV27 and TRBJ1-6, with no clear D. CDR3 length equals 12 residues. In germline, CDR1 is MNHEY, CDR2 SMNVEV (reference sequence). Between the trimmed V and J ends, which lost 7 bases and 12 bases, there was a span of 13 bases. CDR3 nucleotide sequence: TGTGCCAGCACCTCGGGTAGAGGACCCCTCCACTTT. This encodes CASTSGRGPLHF.

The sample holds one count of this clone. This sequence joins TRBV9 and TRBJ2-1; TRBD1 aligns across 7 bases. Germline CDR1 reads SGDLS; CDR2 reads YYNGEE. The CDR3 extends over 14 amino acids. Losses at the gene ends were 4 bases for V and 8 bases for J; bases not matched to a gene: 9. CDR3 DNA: TGTGCCAGCAGCCCCCGGACAGGTCGGGATGAGCAGTTCTTC. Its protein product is CASSPRTGRDEQFF. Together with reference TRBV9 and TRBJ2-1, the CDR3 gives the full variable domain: DSGVTQTPKHLITATGQRVTLRCSPRSGDLSVYWYQQSLDQGLQFLIQYYNGEERAKGNILERFSAQQFPDLHSELNLSSLELGDSALYFCASSPRTGRDEQFFGPGTRLTVL.

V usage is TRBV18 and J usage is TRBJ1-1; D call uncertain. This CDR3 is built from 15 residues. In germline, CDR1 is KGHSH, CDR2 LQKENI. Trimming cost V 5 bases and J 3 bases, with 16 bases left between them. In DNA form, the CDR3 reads TGTGCCAGCTCATCTAAACTTAACCCCGACACTGAAGCTTTCTTT. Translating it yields CASSSKLNPDTEAFF. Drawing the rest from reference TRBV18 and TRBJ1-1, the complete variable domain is NAGVMQNPRHLVRRRGQEARLRCSPMKGHSHVYWYRQLPEEGLKFMVYLQKENIIDESGMPKERFSAEFPKEGPSILRIQQVVRGDSAAYFCASSSKLNPDTEAFFGQGTRLTVV.

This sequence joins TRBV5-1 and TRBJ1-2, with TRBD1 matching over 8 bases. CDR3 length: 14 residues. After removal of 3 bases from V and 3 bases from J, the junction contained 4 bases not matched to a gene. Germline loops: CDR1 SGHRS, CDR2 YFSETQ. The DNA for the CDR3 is TGCGCCAGCAGCTCCTGGGGACAGGACTATGGCTACACCTTC. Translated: CASSSWGQDYGYTF.

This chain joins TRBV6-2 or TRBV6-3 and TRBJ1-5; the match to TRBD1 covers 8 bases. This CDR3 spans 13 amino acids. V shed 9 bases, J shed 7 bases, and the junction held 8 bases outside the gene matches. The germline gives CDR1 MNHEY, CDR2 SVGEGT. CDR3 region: CASSRGQKQPQHF. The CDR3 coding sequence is TGTGCCAGTAGCAGGGGGCAGAAGCAGCCCCAGCATTTT.

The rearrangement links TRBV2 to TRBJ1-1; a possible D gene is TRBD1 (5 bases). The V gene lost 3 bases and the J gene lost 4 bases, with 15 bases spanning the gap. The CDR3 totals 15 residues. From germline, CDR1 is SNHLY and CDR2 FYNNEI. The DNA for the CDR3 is TGTGCCAGCAGTGATGAGGGGCTGCGGGGCACTGAAGCTTTCTTT. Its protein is CASSDEGLRGTEAFF.

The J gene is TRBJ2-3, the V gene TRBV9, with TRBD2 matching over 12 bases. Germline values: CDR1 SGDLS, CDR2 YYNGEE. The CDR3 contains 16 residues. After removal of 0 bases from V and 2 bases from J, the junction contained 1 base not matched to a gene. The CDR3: CASSVGTSGATDTQYF. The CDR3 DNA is TGTGCCAGCAGCGTAGGGACTAGCGGGGCCACAGATACGCAGTATTTT.

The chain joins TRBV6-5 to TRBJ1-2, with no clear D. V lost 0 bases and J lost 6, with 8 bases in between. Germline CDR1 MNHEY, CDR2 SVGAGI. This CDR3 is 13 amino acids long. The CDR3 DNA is TGTGCCAGCAGTTACTCGAACGGGAATGGCTACACCTTC. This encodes CASSYSNGNGYTF.

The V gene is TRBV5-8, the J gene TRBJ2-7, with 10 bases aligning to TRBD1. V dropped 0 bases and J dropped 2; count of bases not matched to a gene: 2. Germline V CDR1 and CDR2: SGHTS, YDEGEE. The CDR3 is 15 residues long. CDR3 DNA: TGTGCCAGCAGCTTGGGGACAGGGGGGACCTACGAGCAGTACTTC. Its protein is CASSLGTGGTYEQYF.

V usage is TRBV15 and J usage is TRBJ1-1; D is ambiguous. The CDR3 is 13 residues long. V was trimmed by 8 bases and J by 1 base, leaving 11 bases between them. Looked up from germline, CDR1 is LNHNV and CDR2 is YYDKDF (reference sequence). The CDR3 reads CATSPEGNTEAFF. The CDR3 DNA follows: TGTGCCACCTCACCAGAGGGGAACACTGAAGCTTTCTTT.

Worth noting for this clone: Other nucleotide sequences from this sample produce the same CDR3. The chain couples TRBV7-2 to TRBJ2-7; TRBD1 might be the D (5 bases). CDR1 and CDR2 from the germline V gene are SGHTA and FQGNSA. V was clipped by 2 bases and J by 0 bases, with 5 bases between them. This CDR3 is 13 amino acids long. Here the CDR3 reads CASSLRGSYEQYF. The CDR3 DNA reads TGTGCCAGCAGCTTAAGGGGCTCCTACGAGCAGTACTTC.

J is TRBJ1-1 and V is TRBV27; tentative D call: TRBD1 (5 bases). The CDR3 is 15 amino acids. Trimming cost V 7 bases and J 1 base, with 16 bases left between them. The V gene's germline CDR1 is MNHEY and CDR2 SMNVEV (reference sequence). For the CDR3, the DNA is TGTGCCAGCAATCAGAACCTCCAGGGGAACACTGAAGCTTTCTTT. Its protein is CASNQNLQGNTEAFF.

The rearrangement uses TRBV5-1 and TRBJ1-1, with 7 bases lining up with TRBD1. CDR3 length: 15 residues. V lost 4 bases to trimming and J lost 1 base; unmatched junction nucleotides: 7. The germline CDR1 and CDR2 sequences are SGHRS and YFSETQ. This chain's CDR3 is CASSPQGPWNTEAFF. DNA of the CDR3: TGCGCCAGCAGCCCACAGGGGCCGTGGAACACTGAAGCTTTCTTT.

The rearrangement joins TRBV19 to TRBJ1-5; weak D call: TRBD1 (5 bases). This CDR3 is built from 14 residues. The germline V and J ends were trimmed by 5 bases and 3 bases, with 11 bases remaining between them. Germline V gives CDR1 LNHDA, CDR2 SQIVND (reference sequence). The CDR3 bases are TGTGCCAGTAGTTCAGGGTTGGTCAATCAGCCCCAGCATTTT. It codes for CASSSGLVNQPQHF.

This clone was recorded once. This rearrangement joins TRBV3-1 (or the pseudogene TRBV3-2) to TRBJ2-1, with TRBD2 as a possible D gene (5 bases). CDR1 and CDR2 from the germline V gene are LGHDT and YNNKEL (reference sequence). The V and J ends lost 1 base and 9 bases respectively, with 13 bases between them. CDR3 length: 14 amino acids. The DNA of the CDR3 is TGTGCCAGCAGCCAAGTAACTACTAGTAGTGAGCAGTTCTTC. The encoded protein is CASSQVTTSSEQFF.

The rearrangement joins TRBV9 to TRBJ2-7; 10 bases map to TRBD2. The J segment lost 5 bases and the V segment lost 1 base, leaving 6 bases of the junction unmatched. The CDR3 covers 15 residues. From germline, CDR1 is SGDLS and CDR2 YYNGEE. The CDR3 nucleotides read TGTGCCAGCAGCGTATCCCCGCTAGCGGGGGACGAGCAGTACTTC. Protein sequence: CASSVSPLAGDEQYF. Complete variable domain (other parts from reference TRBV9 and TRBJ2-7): DSGVTQTPKHLITATGQRVTLRCSPRSGDLSVYWYQQSLDQGLQFLIQYYNGEERAKGNILERFSAQQFPDLHSELNLSSLELGDSALYFCASSVSPLAGDEQYFGPGTRLTVT.

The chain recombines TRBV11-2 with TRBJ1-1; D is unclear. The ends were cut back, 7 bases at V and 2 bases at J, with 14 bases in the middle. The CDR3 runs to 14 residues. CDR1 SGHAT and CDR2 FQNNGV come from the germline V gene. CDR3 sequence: CASTAHRENTEAFF. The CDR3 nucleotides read TGTGCCAGCACCGCCCATCGGGAAAACACTGAAGCTTTCTTT.

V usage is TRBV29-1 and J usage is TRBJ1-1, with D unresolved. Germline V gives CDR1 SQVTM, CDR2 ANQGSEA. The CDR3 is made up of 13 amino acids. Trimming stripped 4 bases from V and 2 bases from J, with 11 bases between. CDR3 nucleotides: TGCAGCGTTGCCCTGACAATTAACACTGAAGCTTTCTTT. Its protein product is CSVALTINTEAFF.

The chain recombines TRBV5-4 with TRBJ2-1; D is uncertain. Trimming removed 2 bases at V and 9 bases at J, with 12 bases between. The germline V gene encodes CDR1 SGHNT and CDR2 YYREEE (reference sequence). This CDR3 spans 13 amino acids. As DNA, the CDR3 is TGTGCCAGCAGCTTTGGGCTACCAGGTGAGCAGTTCTTC. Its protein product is CASSFGLPGEQFF.

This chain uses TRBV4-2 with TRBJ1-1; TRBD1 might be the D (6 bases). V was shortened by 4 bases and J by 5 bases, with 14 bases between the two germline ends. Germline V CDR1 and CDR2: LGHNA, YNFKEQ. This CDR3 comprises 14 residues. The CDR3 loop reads CASSRAGVWTEAFF. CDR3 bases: TGTGCCAGCAGCCGGGCAGGGGTTTGGACTGAAGCTTTCTTT.

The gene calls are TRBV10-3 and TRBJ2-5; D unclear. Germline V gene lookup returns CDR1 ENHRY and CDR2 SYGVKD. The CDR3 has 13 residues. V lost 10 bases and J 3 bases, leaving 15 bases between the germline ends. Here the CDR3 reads CANQRRLEETQYF. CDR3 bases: TGTGCCAACCAGAGGCGTTTGGAAGAGACCCAGTACTTC.

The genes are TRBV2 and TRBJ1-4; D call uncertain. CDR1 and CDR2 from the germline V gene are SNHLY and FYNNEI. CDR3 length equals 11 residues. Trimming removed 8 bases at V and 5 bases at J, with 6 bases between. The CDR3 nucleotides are TGTGCCAGCTCAGTAAATGAAAAACTGTTTTTT. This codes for CASSVNEKLFF.

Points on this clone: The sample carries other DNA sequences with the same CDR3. This chain's CDR3 is CASSLGGSSGNTIYF. CDR3 DNA: TGCGCCAGCAGCTTGGGGGGCAGCTCTGGAAACACCATATATTTT. The rearrangement uses TRBV5-1 and TRBJ1-3, with D tentatively TRBD1 (5 bases). Trimming removed 0 bases at V and 0 bases at J, with 7 bases between. CDR1 SGHRS and CDR2 YFSETQ come from the germline V gene. This CDR3 contains 15 residues.

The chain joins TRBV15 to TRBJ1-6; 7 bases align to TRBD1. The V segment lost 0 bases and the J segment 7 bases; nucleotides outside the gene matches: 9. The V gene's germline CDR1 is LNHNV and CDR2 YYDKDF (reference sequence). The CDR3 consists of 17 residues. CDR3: CATSRDRLAGGNSPLHF. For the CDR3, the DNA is TGTGCCACCAGCAGAGATAGACTGGCAGGGGGGAATTCACCCCTCCACTTT.

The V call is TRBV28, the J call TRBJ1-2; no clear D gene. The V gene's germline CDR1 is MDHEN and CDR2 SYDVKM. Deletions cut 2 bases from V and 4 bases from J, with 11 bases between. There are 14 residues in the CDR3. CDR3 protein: CASSLGQVLYGYTF. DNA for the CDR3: TGTGCCAGCAGTTTAGGGCAAGTCCTCTATGGCTACACCTTC.

CDR3 amino acids: CASSPPVGGGRMNTEAFF. Written as DNA, the CDR3 is TGTGCCAGCTCACCCCCCGTTGGAGGGGGCAGGATGAACACTGAAGCTTTCTTT. The J gene is TRBJ1-1, the V gene TRBV18; TRBD1 matches at 7 bases. This CDR3 spans 18 amino acids. Trimming at V came to 3 bases and at J to 0 bases, leaving 13 bases not matched to a gene. Germline CDR1 KGHSH, CDR2 LQKENI.

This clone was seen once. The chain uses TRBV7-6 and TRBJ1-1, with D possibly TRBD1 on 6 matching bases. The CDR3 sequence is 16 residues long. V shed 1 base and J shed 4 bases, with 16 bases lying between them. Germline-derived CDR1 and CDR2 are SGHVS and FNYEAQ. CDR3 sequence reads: CASSLDENRAATEAFF. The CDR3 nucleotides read TGTGCCAGCAGCTTAGACGAAAACAGGGCGGCCACTGAAGCTTTCTTT.

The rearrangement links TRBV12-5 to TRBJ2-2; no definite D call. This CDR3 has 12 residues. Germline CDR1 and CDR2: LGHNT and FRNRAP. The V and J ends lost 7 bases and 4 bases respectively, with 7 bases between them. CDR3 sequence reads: CASAAGTGELFF. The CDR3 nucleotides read TGTGCTAGTGCCGCAGGCACCGGGGAGCTGTTTTTT.